This T cell receptor (beta chain) was captured by sequencing in a study of blood T cell repertoires in COVID-19. The CDR3 sequence is 16 residues long. V lost 3 bases, J lost 0 bases, and 8 bases stayed unmatched. The germline V gene encodes CDR1 SEHNR and CDR2 FQNEAQ (reference sequence). Here immunoSEQ multiplex PCR was the method, and the copy in TCRdb shows in-frame clones only, minus some. This table has some 160,000 clones, 83% appearing once. The chain is built from TRBV7-9 and TRBJ2-7; 7 bases are a match to TRBD1. The sequence was obtained from a woman aged 80 or older with acute or convalescent COVID-19. Sequencing used peripheral blood. The chain's CDR3 is CASSLARDSLSYEQYF. The CDR3 nucleotides read TGTGCCAGCAGCTTGGCCCGGGACAGTCTCTCCTACGAGCAGTACTTC.